A selection of T cell receptor beta chains follows, all from one sample in a study of regulatory T cells in long-lasting Graves disease. Each CDR3 protein is one row after TCRdb ran MiXCR on the multiplex PCR reads. Of 400,000 to 450,000 distinct CDR3 sequences listed, 15% are singletons. The data were also submitted as part of a second study, on T cells in Graves' hyperthyroidism and ophthalmopathy.

Sequencing was performed on peripheral blood mononuclear cells (PBMCs), taken at new diagnosis, from a patient treated with antithyroid drugs. These receptors were taken from a woman aged 25 to 39 with Graves disease. The CDR3 runs from the conserved cysteine through the conserved F or W. The D gene is left open where the match is weak. Clone size is given for some rows only: seen once, a few or many times, or a class if the clone is expanded.

j_gene	abundance	d_gene	v_gene	CDR3nt	CDR3aa
TRBJ1-1	many	NA	TRBV12-3/TRBV12-4	TGTGCCAGCAGCATTTTTGGGGGCACTGAAGCTTTCTTT	CASSIFGGTEAFF
TRBJ2-5	few	NA	TRBV9	TGTGCCAGCAGCGTAGAACCTACGGAGACCCAGTACTTC	CASSVEPTETQYF
TRBJ2-7	few	TRBD2	TRBV28	TGTGCCAGCCTCGCGGGGAGGGGCGAGCAGTACTTC	CASLAGRGEQYF
TRBJ2-1	many	NA	TRBV7-2	TGTGCCAGCAGCTTAGGAGGGATTGGGAATGAGCAGTTCTTC	CASSLGGIGNEQFF
TRBJ2-1	many	TRBD2	TRBV20-1	TGCAGTGCCGACAAACTAGCGGGAGCTGGCAATGAGCAGTTCTTC	CSADKLAGAGNEQFF
TRBJ2-2	many	NA	TRBV2	TGTGCCAGCAGACGCCCTGCTGGGGCCACCGGGGAGCTGTTTTTT	CASRRPAGATGELFF
TRBJ1-2	NA	NA	TRBV5-1	TGCGCCAGCAGCGAGGGGACCTATGGCTACACCTTC	CASSEGTYGYTF
TRBJ2-1	many	NA	TRBV18	TGTGCCAGCTCACCACCGAACGGGAGATTAGGATACAATGAGCAGTTCTTC	CASSPPNGRLGYNEQFF
TRBJ1-1	many	NA	TRBV18	TGTGCCAGCTCACCAAATCGGGGGGGCGGGAACACTGAAGCTTTCTTT	CASSPNRGGGNTEAFF
TRBJ2-3	many	NA	TRBV27	TGTGCCAGCAGTTACGCGGGAAATCCAGATACGCAGTATTTT	CASSYAGNPDTQYF
TRBJ1-1	many	NA	TRBV2	TGTGCCAGCACCTACAGGACAGTGAACACTGAAGCTTTCTTT	CASTYRTVNTEAFF
TRBJ2-1	NA	NA	TRBV5-1	TGCGCCAGCAGCTCCCTGAATGAGCAGTTCTTC	CASSSLNEQFF
TRBJ2-1	NA	NA	TRBV7-6	TGTGCCAGCAGCTCCTGGACGGAGTCCTACAATGAGCAGTTCTTC	CASSSWTESYNEQFF
TRBJ2-1	many	NA	TRBV3-1	TGTGCCAGCAGGGGGGGGACACCACGGTACAATGAGCAGTTCTTC	CASRGGTPRYNEQFF